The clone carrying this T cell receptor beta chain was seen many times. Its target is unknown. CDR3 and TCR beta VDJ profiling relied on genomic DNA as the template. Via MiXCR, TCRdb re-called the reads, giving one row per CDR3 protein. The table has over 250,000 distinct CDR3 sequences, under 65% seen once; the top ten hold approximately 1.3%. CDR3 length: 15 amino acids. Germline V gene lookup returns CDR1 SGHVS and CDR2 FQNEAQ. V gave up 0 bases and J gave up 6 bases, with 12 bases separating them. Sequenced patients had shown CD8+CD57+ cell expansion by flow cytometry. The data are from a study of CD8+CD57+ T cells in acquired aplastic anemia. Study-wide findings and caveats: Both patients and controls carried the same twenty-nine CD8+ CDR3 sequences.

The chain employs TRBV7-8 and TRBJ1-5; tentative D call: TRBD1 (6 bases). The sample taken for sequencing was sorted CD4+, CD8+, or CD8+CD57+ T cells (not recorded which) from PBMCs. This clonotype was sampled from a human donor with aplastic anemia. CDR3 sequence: CASSLAEGESQPQHF. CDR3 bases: TGTGCCAGCAGCTTAGCAGAGGGGGAAAGTCAGCCCCAGCATTTT.